Listed here are 30 T cell receptor beta chains from one sample, sequenced in a study of T cells in Graves' hyperthyroidism and ophthalmopathy. It was RNA transcripts that yielded the amplified TCR beta CDR3 regions. With the HTBI primer set, the TCR CDR3 went through a first round of RT-PCR. Each CDR3 protein gets one entry after TCRdb re-called the multiplex PCR reads with MiXCR. The repertoire holds tens of thousands of distinct CDR3 sequences, with around 50% as singletons. The source material was blood. The source of these receptors is a woman aged 55-69 years with Graves' ophthalmopathy.

The genes are TRBV6-4 and TRBJ2-5; D is possibly TRBD2 (8 bases). CDR1 MRHNA and CDR2 SNTAGT come from the germline V gene. Trimming cost V 2 bases and J 5 bases, with 18 bases left between them. The CDR3 is made up of 16 amino acids. CDR3 residues: CASSDNGRGLNETQYF. DNA of the CDR3: TGTGCCAGCAGTGACAACGGGAGGGGGCTTAATGAGACCCAGTACTTC.

This clonotype has at least ten counts. This chain connects TRBV6-4 to TRBJ2-1; tentative D call: TRBD1 (6 bases). V was clipped by 0 bases and J by 2 bases, with 14 bases between them. The germline V gene has CDR1 MRHNA and CDR2 SNTAGT. The CDR3 covers 17 residues. Here the CDR3 DNA reads TGTGCCAGCAGTGACTCTACCGGGACACACACCTACAATGAGCAGTTCTTC. Amino acid sequence: CASSDSTGTHTYNEQFF.

This clonotype was picked up one time. The junction departs from germline at one end; a sequencing error may be responsible. The CDR3 loop reads CANSSGTARFYNSPLHF. As DNA, the CDR3 is TGTGCCAACAGCTCCGGGACAGCCCGATTCTATAATTCACCCCTCCACTTT. The rearrangement links TRBV7-9 to TRBJ1-6, with TRBD1 identical over 7 bases. This CDR3 has 17 amino acids. Germline V lookup: CDR1 SEHNR, CDR2 FQNEAQ (reference sequence).

Here the CDR3 DNA reads TGTGCCAGCAGTGAAGCGCCGGGACAGGGAATGAACACTGAAGCTTTCTTT. This translates into CASSEAPGQGMNTEAFF. The V and J genes are TRBV6-1 and TRBJ1-1; 9 bases align to TRBD1. CDR1 MNHNS and CDR2 SASEGT come from the germline V gene. The J segment lost 0 bases and the V segment lost 0 bases, leaving 5 bases of the junction unmatched. The CDR3 has 17 amino acids.

This clonotype was seen at least ten times. The chain links TRBV20-1 to TRBJ2-3, with D unclear. V was clipped by 0 bases and J by 4 bases, with 11 bases between them. Germline CDR1 and CDR2: DFQATT and SNEGSKA (reference sequence). This CDR3 contains 14 residues. DNA of the CDR3: TGCAGTGCTAGAGATAGTCAGACTGCAGATACGCAGTATTTT. Amino acids: CSARDSQTADTQYF.

The chain joins TRBV28 to TRBJ2-2; TRBD2 matches 7 bases. V shed 2 bases and J 5 bases; nucleotides not matched to a gene: 2. CDR1 is MDHEN, CDR2 SYDVKM, per germline. This CDR3 is built from 14 residues. The CDR3 nucleotides read TGTGCCAGCAGTTTACTAGCGGAGACCGGGGAGCTGTTTTTT. This gives the protein CASSLLAETGELFF.

The chain joins TRBV27 to TRBJ2-1; D possibly corresponds to TRBD2 (6 bases). V lost 7 bases to trimming and J lost 4 bases, with 26 bases between them. Germline V gene sequence: CDR1 MNHEY, CDR2 SMNVEV (reference sequence). The CDR3 runs 18 residues. CDR3 in amino acids: CASTVSGSVSIRYNEQFF. The CDR3 coding sequence is TGTGCCAGCACCGTTAGCGGTTCGGTGTCTATAAGGTACAATGAGCAGTTCTTC.

The rearrangement links TRBV19 to TRBJ2-3, with TRBD2 as a possible D gene (6 bases). Trimming pared 4 bases from V and 1 base from J, leaving 12 bases between. The CDR3 runs to 15 residues. Germline values: CDR1 LNHDA, CDR2 SQIVND (reference sequence). The CDR3 DNA is TGTGCCAGTAGTACTTCTACGGGAGGCACAGATACGCAGTATTTT. Its protein product is CASSTSTGGTDTQYF.

The sample holds many counts of this clonotype. The CDR3, as DNA: TGTGCCAGCTCATCACGACAGAATGATCAGCCCCAGCATTTT. This sequence encodes CASSSRQNDQPQHF. The gene calls are TRBV18 and TRBJ1-5, with TRBD1 as a possible D gene (5 bases). The CDR3 has 14 amino acids. V was pared by 5 bases and J by 5 bases, with 13 bases between. Germline CDR1 is KGHSH and CDR2 is LQKENI.

This clonotype was counted ten times or more. This may be a read error: a much more frequent sequence differs by one nucleotide. The chain carries TRBV5-4 and TRBJ2-7; 12 nucleotides agree with TRBD1. CDR3 size: 15 residues. Germline lookup yields CDR1 SGHNT and CDR2 YYREEE (reference sequence). V dropped 1 base and J dropped 4; count of bases not matched to a gene: 3. CDR3 loop: CASSLQGQGAYEQYF. DNA of the CDR3: TGTGCCAGCAGCTTGCAGGGACAGGGGGCGTACGAGCAGTACTTC.

This clonotype came up many times. This sequence joins TRBV3-1 and TRBJ1-2, with D possibly matching TRBD1 (6 bases). Trimming shortened V by 4 bases and J by 7 bases, and 13 bases separated the two germline ends. The germline V gene encodes CDR1 LGHDT and CDR2 YNNKEL (reference sequence). The CDR3 extends over 13 amino acids. CDR3 nucleotides: TGTGCCAGCAGCCGCCGGGAGGGGGTTGGCTACACCTTC. Protein product: CASSRREGVGYTF.

This clonotype has a handful of counts. This chain links TRBV10-3 with TRBJ2-1; D is unclear. Germline values: CDR1 ENHRY, CDR2 SYGVKD. Trimming took off 6 bases at V and 0 bases at J, with 12 bases between the two ends. The CDR3 runs to 15 residues. The CDR3 bases are TGTGCCATCAGCCCTGAGACCAGCTCCTACAATGAGCAGTTCTTC. Its protein is CAISPETSSYNEQFF.

The chain recombines TRBV4-1 with TRBJ2-7; 11 bases map to TRBD2. The germline V gene has CDR1 MGHRA and CDR2 YSYEKL. The CDR3 has 14 residues. The V segment lost 11 bases and the J segment 4 bases; nucleotides outside the gene matches: 10. As DNA, the CDR3 is TGCGCCGACAGCCCAAGACTAGCGGGGTACGAGCAGTACTTC. It translates to CADSPRLAGYEQYF.

V is TRBV7-8 and J is TRBJ2-7; D is perhaps TRBD1 or TRBD2 (5 bases each). Germline V gene data show CDR1 as SGHVS and CDR2 as FQNEAQ. The CDR3 loop spans 19 amino acids. Trimming shortened V by 5 bases and J by 7 bases, and 33 bases separated the two germline ends. The CDR3 coding sequence is TGTGCCAGCAGCCAAGGCCGAGCAACTGCCGTGAGAGGGGTGCGGGAGCAGTACTTC. Translated: CASSQGRATAVRGVREQYF. Combining the CDR3 with reference TRBV7-8 and TRBJ2-7 gives the whole variable domain GAGVSQSPRYKVAKRGQDVALRCDPISGHVSLFWYQQALGQGPEFLTYFQNEAQLDKSGLPSDRFFAERPEGSVSTLKIQRTQQEDSAVYLCASSQGRATAVRGVREQYFGPGTRLTVT.

Ten or more counts support this clonotype. The chain carries TRBV7-9 and TRBJ2-7, with TRBD1 as a possible D gene (6 bases). The length of the CDR3 is 14 residues. From germline, CDR1 is SEHNR and CDR2 FQNEAQ (reference sequence). Trimming left V 2 bases short and J 1 base short, with 9 bases between. The CDR3 protein is CASSLRQGSYEQYF. The DNA for the CDR3 is TGTGCCAGCAGCTTAAGGCAGGGGTCCTACGAGCAGTACTTC.

This clonotype has at least ten counts. The V and J genes are TRBV6-2 or TRBV6-3 and TRBJ1-5; TRBD1 matches 8 bases. The CDR3 spans 19 residues. Germline CDR1 reads MNHEY; CDR2 reads SVGEGT. V lost 2 bases and J lost 0; bases outside the gene matches: 12. The CDR3 DNA sequence: TGTGCCAGCAGTTACACGGACAGGGAAGCTGCGTATAGCAATCAGCCCCAGCATTTT. This translates into CASSYTDREAAYSNQPQHF.

This clonotype was detected ten times or more. The J gene is TRBJ2-7, the V gene TRBV7-2, with TRBD1 as a possible D gene (6 bases). This CDR3 spans 17 amino acids. In germline, CDR1 is SGHTA, CDR2 FQGNSA. The V end lost 1 base, the J end lost 4 bases, and 20 bases lay between the germline ends. CDR3 amino acids: CASSLGLWLQGGYEQYF. The CDR3 region has the DNA TGTGCCAGCAGCTTAGGACTTTGGCTACAGGGTGGATACGAGCAGTACTTC. The full variable domain, rest sourced from reference TRBV7-2 and TRBJ2-7, is GAGVSQSPSNKVTEKGKDVELRCDPISGHTALYWYRQSLGQGLEFLIYFQGNSAPDKSGLPSDRFSAERTGGSVSTLTIQRTQQEDSAVYLCASSLGLWLQGGYEQYFGPGTRLTVT.

This clonotype was counted many times. The V gene is TRBV20-1, the J gene TRBJ1-1; 9 nucleotides align to TRBD1. V shed 6 bases, J shed 4 bases, and the junction held 3 bases outside the gene matches. The germline V gene has CDR1 DFQATT and CDR2 SNEGSKA (reference sequence). The CDR3 contains 12 residues. The CDR3, as DNA: TGCAGTGCAACAGGGGGCGTCACTGAAGCTTTCTTT. The encoded protein is CSATGGVTEAFF.

This chain links TRBV12-3 or TRBV12-4 with TRBJ1-2, with a weak D call TRBD1 (5 bases). This CDR3 comprises 12 residues. Trimming cost V 5 bases and J 8 bases, with 12 bases left between them. CDR3 sequence: CASSPWGRGYTF. Written as DNA, the CDR3 is TGTGCCAGCAGTCCCTGGGGCCGCGGCTACACCTTC.

About this clonotype: This sequence may be a read error, since a much larger clone differs from it by one base. The CDR3 does not close with the conserved phenylalanine or tryptophan, likely indicating a read error. This rearrangement joins TRBV9 to TRBJ1-2, with a possible D match to TRBD1 (6 bases). The CDR3 is made up of 13 amino acids. With 0 bases removed from V and 3 bases from J, the gap between germline ends came to 6 bases. Germline CDR1 reads SGDLS; CDR2 reads YYNGEE. The CDR3 coding sequence is TGTGCCAGCAGCGTAGGACAGGACTATGGCTACACCCTC. Residues: CASSVGQDYGYTL.

This clonotype was detected many times. J is TRBJ2-1 and V is TRBV4-1; 14 positions match TRBD2. This CDR3 is 18 amino acids long. Germline V gene data show CDR1 as MGHRA and CDR2 as YSYEKL. The ends lost 4 bases at V and 3 bases at J; junction bases unmatched: 8. CDR3 DNA sequence: TGCGCCAGCAGCCCGGGACTAGCGGGGGTCATAAGCTACAATGAGCAGTTCTTC. Translating gives CASSPGLAGVISYNEQFF.

This clonotype occurred many times. V usage is TRBV5-5 and J usage is TRBJ2-1; 11 nucleotides align to TRBD2. The V gene's germline CDR1 is SGHKS and CDR2 YYEKEE (reference sequence). CDR3 length: 15 amino acids. V shed 2 bases and J 4 bases; nucleotides not matched to a gene: 2. Here the CDR3 reads CASSLGTSGYNEQFF. The CDR3 DNA reads as TGTGCCAGCAGCTTAGGGACTAGCGGATACAATGAGCAGTTCTTC.

In regard to this clonotype: The conserved closing phenylalanine or tryptophan is absent in this CDR3, likely reflecting a read error. CDR3 nucleotides: TGTGCCAGCAGCTTCTACGATGAGCAGTTCCTC. Its translation is CASSFYDEQFL. This sequence joins TRBV7-9 and TRBJ2-1; D gene ambiguous. Germline V gene lookup returns CDR1 SEHNR and CDR2 FQNEAQ (reference sequence). There are 11 residues in the CDR3.

This clonotype is classed as medium-sized. The chain recombines TRBV19 with TRBJ1-2, with D possibly TRBD1 on 5 matching bases. Trimming removed 5 bases at V and 8 bases at J, with 15 bases between. The CDR3 totals 13 residues. The germline CDR1 and CDR2 sequences are LNHDA and SQIVND (reference sequence). The CDR3 spells CASSFTGTRGYTF. CDR3 DNA sequence: TGTGCCAGTAGTTTCACCGGGACGAGAGGCTACACCTTC.

V usage is TRBV7-4 and J usage is TRBJ2-5, with 12 bases matching TRBD2. V gave up 5 bases and J gave up 1 base; unmatched junction bases: 5. CDR1 and CDR2 from the germline V gene are SGHVT and SQSDAQ. This CDR3 has 16 amino acids. The CDR3 nucleotides read TGTGCCAGCAGCCCCCGGACTAGCGGGGCCCAAGAGACCCAGTACTTC. It translates to CASSPRTSGAQETQYF.

The chain employs TRBV19 and TRBJ2-3; 13 bases fit TRBD2. The CDR3 extends over 17 amino acids. The germline V gene has CDR1 LNHDA and CDR2 SQIVND (reference sequence). V shed 5 bases and J 2 bases; nucleotides not matched to a gene: 7. The CDR3 here is CASSPRTSGGHTDTQYF. The CDR3 region has the DNA TGTGCCAGTAGTCCCCGGACTAGCGGGGGCCACACAGATACGCAGTATTTT.

V usage is TRBV27 and J usage is TRBJ2-2; 14 bases agree with TRBD2. The CDR3 runs 19 residues. Per the germline V gene, CDR1 is MNHEY and CDR2 is SMNVEV (reference sequence). The ends lost 5 bases at V and 5 bases at J; junction bases unmatched: 13. Here the CDR3 reads CASSPHATSGRAGTGELFF. DNA for the CDR3: TGTGCCAGCAGTCCTCACGCGACTAGCGGGAGGGCCGGGACCGGGGAGCTGTTTTTT.

Many counts were recorded for this clonotype. The J gene is TRBJ2-1, the V gene TRBV4-3, with no clear D. Per the germline V gene, CDR1 is LGHNA and CDR2 is YSLEER. V lost 5 bases and J lost 0, with 8 bases in between. The CDR3 has 14 amino acids. The CDR3 reads CASSAFSSYNEQFF. The CDR3 DNA is TGCGCCAGCAGCGCCTTCAGCTCCTACAATGAGCAGTTCTTC.

This clonotype was picked up many times. The chain carries TRBV19 and TRBJ1-1, with D perhaps TRBD1 (5 bases). Trimming cost V 3 bases and J 10 bases, with 9 bases left between them. Germline CDR1 and CDR2: LNHDA and SQIVND (reference sequence). This CDR3 comprises 11 residues. Written as DNA, the CDR3 is TGTGCCAGTAGTATCCGGGGGGGAGCTTTCTTT. Protein sequence: CASSIRGGAFF.

This chain uses TRBV7-2 with TRBJ2-1; 9 bases align to TRBD1. There are 15 residues in the CDR3. Unmatched junction bases numbered 3, after V lost 5 bases and J lost 1 base. Germline values: CDR1 SGHTA, CDR2 FQGNSA. CDR3 residues: CASSAGQGSYNEQFF. CDR3 DNA: TGTGCCAGCAGCGCGGGACAGGGATCCTACAATGAGCAGTTCTTC.